This T cell receptor beta chain was found in a study of cytomegalovirus exposure and HLA in healthy donors. At the level of the study: Among about 179 million T cells, an earlier analysis found around 100 million unique TCR beta sequences. Whole-study results and caveats: It was likely that a cluster of highly shared sequence variants was a sequencing artifact. Other equally common chains were less clonally expanded than HLA-associated TCR beta chains, a later analysis showed. As immune exposure information, only CMV serostatus was available.

Regarding this clone: No antigen is known for it.

PCR employed 60 Vbeta and 13 Jbeta primers. TCRdb's copy holds only in-frame clones and misses some; the assay was immunoSEQ multiplex PCR. The profile shows 120,000 or so clones, 81% of them singletons. The V gene lost 1 base and the J gene lost 6 bases, with 16 bases spanning the gap. CDR3 length: 15 amino acids. Germline V lookup: CDR1 GTSNPN, CDR2 SVGIG (reference sequence). The clonotype comes from a young man in good health and CMV-seropositive. V and J are TRBV30 and TRBJ1-5; a weak D match, TRBD1 (5 bases). The sequencing input was PBMCs. The CDR3 loop is CAWSAGLGLSQPQHF. The DNA for the CDR3 is TGTGCCTGGAGTGCGGGACTCGGATTGAGTCAGCCCCAGCATTTT.